This T cell receptor (beta chain) derives from a study of identical twins. The study, taken as a whole, reports: Analyses based on zero insertions could be partly confounded by invariant MAIT and iNKT cells.

TCRdb recomputed calls from the 5' RACE reads with MiXCR, one row per CDR3 protein. The repertoire has 120,000 to 150,000 distinct CDR3 sequences, under 4.5% of them found once; the top ten carry 8% to 8.5%. This clonotype was recorded many times. Its matching antigen is unknown. Germline V CDR1 and CDR2: LGHDT, YNNKEL (reference sequence). The CDR3 totals 15 residues. Trimming took off 1 base at V and 2 bases at J, with 11 bases between the two ends. The clonotype was recovered from a man aged 18 to 30 in good health. Material for sequencing was memory T cells sorted from blood. The chain links TRBV3-1 to TRBJ1-2, with D maybe TRBD1 (6 bases). The CDR3 DNA sequence: TGTGCCAGCAGCCAAGCTGGCAGGGGAAACTATGGCTACACCTTC. It codes for CASSQAGRGNYGYTF.